This T cell receptor (beta chain) was captured by sequencing in a study of cytomegalovirus exposure and HLA in healthy donors. Study results and limitations: It was confirmed in vitro that three of the CMV-associated chains were specific for CMV antigens. The tendency of first-cohort TCR clusters to co-occur in the 100 to 150 validation repertoires emerged from a later analysis. The authors enumerated over 150 TCR beta chains as linked to cytomegalovirus.

The donors were part of the roughly 110-subject validation cohort, which stood apart from the roughly 640-subject first cohort. Germline CDR1 and CDR2: SGHKS and YYEKEE (reference sequence). Trimming removed 0 bases from V and 5 bases from J, with 9 bases in between. CDR3 length: 14 amino acids. The table lists this clone with a count of one. Its matching antigen is unknown. Here immunoSEQ multiplex PCR was the method, and the copy in TCRdb shows in-frame clones only, minus some. The sample has over 200,000 clones, 85% to 90% seen once. The chain joins TRBV5-5 to TRBJ2-1; no reliable D call. Sequences were obtained from PBMCs. This receptor was taken from a woman between 18 and 29 years old in good health and CMV-seronegative. The CDR3 DNA reads as TGTGCCAGCAGCTTGGGTGAGGCCAACAATGAGCAGTTCTTC. Amino acids: CASSLGEANNEQFF. Variable domain in full (rest from reference TRBV5-5 and TRBJ2-1): DAGVTQSPTHLIKTRGQQVTLRCSPISGHKSVSWYQQVLGQGPQFIFQYYEKEERGRGNFPDRFSARQFPNYSSELNVNALLLGDSALYLCASSLGEANNEQFFGPGTRLTVL.